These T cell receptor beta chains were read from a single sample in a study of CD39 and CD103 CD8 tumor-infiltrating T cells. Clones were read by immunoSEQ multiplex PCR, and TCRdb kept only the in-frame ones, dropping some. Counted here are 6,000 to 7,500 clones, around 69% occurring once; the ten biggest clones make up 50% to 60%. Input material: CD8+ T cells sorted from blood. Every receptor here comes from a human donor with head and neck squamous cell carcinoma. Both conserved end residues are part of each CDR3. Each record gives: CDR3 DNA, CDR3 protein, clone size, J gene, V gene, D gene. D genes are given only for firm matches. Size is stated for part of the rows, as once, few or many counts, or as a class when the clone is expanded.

TGTGCCAGCAGTTTATCCGGGACCTCCCCAGCCGAGCAGTACTTC CASSLSGTSPAEQYF few TRBJ2-7 TRBV27 .
TGTGCCTGGGACTACGGGGGGAGCTCCTACGAGCAGTACTTC CAWDYGGSSYEQYF . TRBJ2-7 TRBV30 TRBD2
TGTGCCAGCAGTTACTCATTGAACACTGAAGCTTTCTTT CASSYSLNTEAFF . TRBJ1-1 TRBV6-6 .
TGCGCCAGCAGCCAAGACGCGGGCTACGAGCAGTACTTC CASSQDAGYEQYF . TRBJ2-7 TRBV4-3 .
TGTGCCAGCAGCAGGACGGAGCAAGAGACCCAGTACTTC CASSRTEQETQYF once TRBJ2-5 TRBV7-9 .
TGCGCCAGCAGCCAAGATTTGGCGGGGCCCTACGAGCAGTACTTC CASSQDLAGPYEQYF . TRBJ2-7 TRBV4-3 .
TGTGCCAGCAGTTTATTCGCTCTAGGCACCGGGGAGCTGTTTTTT CASSLFALGTGELFF once TRBJ2-2 TRBV27 .
TGCAGTGGGGGGTTTCCAATTGAGCAGTTCTTC CSGGFPIEQFF . TRBJ2-1 TRBV20-1 .
TGTGCCAGCAGCACGGTAGCGGGAGGTATCCCAGATACGCAGTATTTT CASSTVAGGIPDTQYF . TRBJ2-3 TRBV5-4 TRBD2
TGTGCCAGCTCACCCGGGACAGGGGGCACCGGGGAGCTGTTTTTT CASSPGTGGTGELFF . TRBJ2-2 TRBV18 TRBD1
TGCGCCAGCAGCTTATCCCAGGCGCACGAGCAGTACTTC CASSLSQAHEQYF . TRBJ2-7 TRBV10-2 .
TGTGCCAGCAGTTTATCAGCTTGGGACACCAGCTCCTACAATGAGCAGTTCTTC CASSLSAWDTSSYNEQFF . TRBJ2-1 TRBV28 .
TGTGCCAGCAGCTTAGTAGTTAGTCCCCCCGAGCAGTACTTC CASSLVVSPPEQYF . TRBJ2-7 TRBV7-2 .
TGTGCCAGCAGCTTGCACACCTCCTACGAGCAGTACTTC CASSLHTSYEQYF . TRBJ2-7 TRBV11-2 .
TGTGCCTGGAGTGTAGGGCTAGCGGAGGGGTGGCAAGAGACCCAGTACTTC CAWSVGLAEGWQETQYF few TRBJ2-5 TRBV30 TRBD2
TGTGCCAGCAGCTGGACCACCATGGAGCTCTACGAGCAGTACTTC CASSWTTMELYEQYF . TRBJ2-7 TRBV5-6 .
TGCAGCGCGGACCAGGCGAACACTGAAGCTTTCTTT CSADQANTEAFF . TRBJ1-1 TRBV29-1 .
TGCGCCAGCAGCCAAGATCAGAATAGCGGCTACGAGCAGTACTTC CASSQDQNSGYEQYF . TRBJ2-7 TRBV4-3 .
TGTGCCAGCAGTTTGCGGGGAACCGGGGAGCTGTTTTTT CASSLRGTGELFF . TRBJ2-2 TRBV28 .
TGCAGCGTTGAAGTAGGAAACGAGCAGTACTTC CSVEVGNEQYF few TRBJ2-7 TRBV29-1 .
TGTGCCAGCAGTGGGCTAGCGGGAGGATCTGGACAGTTCTTC CASSGLAGGSGQFF few TRBJ2-1 TRBV6-4 TRBD2
TGTGCCAGACTTACTAGGGACAGCTACGAGCAGTACTTC CARLTRDSYEQYF few TRBJ2-7 TRBV11-3 TRBD1
TGTGCCTGGAGTGAACGGGAGGGCTATGAGCAGTTCTTC CAWSEREGYEQFF . TRBJ2-1 TRBV30 TRBD2
TGTGCCAGCAATTTACGGGGTAAGTCCCAGCATTTT CASNLRGKSQHF . TRBJ1-5 TRBV5-6 .
TGTGCCAGCAGCTTATTGGCGGGAGGCACAGATACGCAGTATTTT CASSLLAGGTDTQYF . TRBJ2-3 TRBV11-2 TRBD2
TGTGCCAGCAGGGGACTAGACAATGAGCAGTTCTTC CASRGLDNEQFF . TRBJ2-1 TRBV2 TRBD2
TGTGCCAGCAGTTTACTAGCGAGGACTTACAATGAGCAGTTCTTC CASSLLARTYNEQFF . TRBJ2-1 TRBV28 .
TGTGCCAGCAGTTTGGGCTATAGCAATCAGCCCCAGCATTTT CASSLGYSNQPQHF . TRBJ1-5 TRBV2 .
TGTGCCAGCAGCTCCAGAGACAGGGGGCAATACGAGCAGTACTTC CASSSRDRGQYEQYF . TRBJ2-7 TRBV11-3 TRBD1
TGTGCCAGCAACCCGCTGACCGGGGAGCTGTTTTTT CASNPLTGELFF . TRBJ2-2 TRBV7-8 .
TGTGCCAGCAGTTTGGCTAGATCAGGCTACGAGCAGTACTTC CASSLARSGYEQYF . TRBJ2-7 TRBV27 .
TGTGCCAGCAGTCCGTATCAGAAGGGGAATGAGCAGTTCTTC CASSPYQKGNEQFF . TRBJ2-1 TRBV27 .
TGTGCCAGCAGCCAAGACAGGGGCGACGAGCAGTACTTC CASSQDRGDEQYF . TRBJ2-7 TRBV7-8 TRBD1
TGTGCCAGTAGTAAAACAGGGGGCCGGTTTGACGCTAACAATGAGCAGTTCTTC CASSKTGGRFDANNEQFF . TRBJ2-1 TRBV19 TRBD1
TGTGCCAGCAGTTTACAGTCAGGGGATCAGCCCCAGCATTTT CASSLQSGDQPQHF . TRBJ1-5 TRBV27 .
TGTGCCAGCAGCTTTATAGGACAGGGGGCCCATGACACTGAAGCTTTCTTT CASSFIGQGAHDTEAFF . TRBJ1-1 TRBV11-2 TRBD1
TGTGCCAGCAGCCAAACTAGCGGGAGGCCCGGGGAGCTGTTTTTT CASSQTSGRPGELFF . TRBJ2-2 TRBV7-2 TRBD2
TGTGCCAGTAGTATAGGAACAGGTCACTCCTACGAGCAGTACTTC CASSIGTGHSYEQYF few TRBJ2-7 TRBV19 .
TGTGCCACCAGCAGAGCCAGGACAGACAACTATGGCTACACCTTC CATSRARTDNYGYTF . TRBJ1-2 TRBV15 .
TGTGCCAGCAGTGACTTTTTGGGGGGCGAAGACGGGGAGCTGTTTTTT CASSDFLGGEDGELFF few TRBJ2-2 TRBV6-1 .
TGTGCCAGCAGGGGGGACAGGGAAATAGGGCAGCCCCAGCATTTT CASRGDREIGQPQHF . TRBJ1-5 TRBV2 TRBD1
TGTGCCAGCAGTTTATATACTAGCCGCTACGAGCAGTACTTC CASSLYTSRYEQYF . TRBJ2-7 TRBV28 .
TGCGCCAGCAGCGGCAAACTAGCGGGACAAGTAGAGGGCCACGAGCAGTACTTC CASSGKLAGQVEGHEQYF once TRBJ2-7 TRBV5-1 TRBD2
TGTGCCAGCAGCCAATTAGGGGAGGGGGCAGGGTACAATGAGCAGTTCTTC CASSQLGEGAGYNEQFF . TRBJ2-1 TRBV28 .
TGTGCCAGCACTATAGCGGGGGAACTCTACGAGCAGTACTTC CASTIAGELYEQYF . TRBJ2-7 TRBV28 TRBD2
TGTGCCAGCAGTCTCGGACGGAACACTGAAGCTTTCTTT CASSLGRNTEAFF . TRBJ1-1 TRBV28 .
TGCAGCGTTGAGGGGACGCCGTTACAAGAGACCCAGTACTTC CSVEGTPLQETQYF . TRBJ2-5 TRBV29-1 .